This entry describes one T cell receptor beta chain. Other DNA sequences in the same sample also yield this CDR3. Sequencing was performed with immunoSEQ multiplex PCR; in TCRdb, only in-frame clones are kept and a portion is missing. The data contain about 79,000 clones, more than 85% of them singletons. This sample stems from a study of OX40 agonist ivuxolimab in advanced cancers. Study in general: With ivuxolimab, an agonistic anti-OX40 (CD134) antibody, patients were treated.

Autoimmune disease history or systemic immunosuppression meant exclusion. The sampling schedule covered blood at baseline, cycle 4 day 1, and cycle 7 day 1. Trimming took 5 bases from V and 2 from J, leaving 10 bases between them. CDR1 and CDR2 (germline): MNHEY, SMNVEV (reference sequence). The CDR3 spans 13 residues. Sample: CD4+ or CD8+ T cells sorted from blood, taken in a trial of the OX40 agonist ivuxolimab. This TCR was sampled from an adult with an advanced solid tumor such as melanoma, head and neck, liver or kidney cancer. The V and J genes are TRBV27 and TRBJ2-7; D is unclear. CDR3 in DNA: TGTGCCAGCAGTCGTGGCGGAACCTACGAGCAGTACTTC. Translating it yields CASSRGGTYEQYF.